These T cell receptor beta chains were read from a single sample in a study of patients and donors after allogeneic stem cell transplantation. TCRdb processed the RT-PCR reads anew with MiXCR; each CDR3 protein has one entry. The sample yields tens of thousands of distinct CDR3 sequences, around 33% seen once. The sequenced sample was blood, either unsorted or a sorted T cell fraction (not recorded which). These TCRs come from a human donor who was either an allogeneic HSCT recipient or a stem cell or donor lymphocyte infusion donor (not recorded which). It is not recorded whose cells these are; they may come from a transplant donor. Each CDR3 is given with its conserved first and last residue. D genes are given only for firm matches. Size tells how often a clone was seen (once, few, many) or the class of an expanded clone, and some rows leave it out.

CASSLYGLTDTQYF | 14 | . | TRBV5-1 | . | TRBJ2-3
CASVGVASEAFF | 12 | . | TRBV2 | . | TRBJ1-1
CASSLESPYNEQFF | 14 | few | TRBV7-2 | . | TRBJ2-1
CATSRDLGDTQYF | 13 | . | TRBV15 | . | TRBJ2-3
CASSPGRDRSLRAF | 14 | . | TRBV7-9 | TRBD1 | TRBJ1-2
CSVEVIGDFSGNTIYF | 16 | few | TRBV29-1 | . | TRBJ1-3
CSVEVLNTEAFF | 12 | . | TRBV29-1 | . | TRBJ1-1
CASSSQGPNTEAFF | 14 | . | TRBV7-3 | . | TRBJ1-1
CSVQQGRANEKLFF | 14 | many | TRBV29-1 | TRBD1 | TRBJ1-4
CSVTSRSSGNTIYF | 14 | . | TRBV29-1 | . | TRBJ1-3
CATSESRAQLRGNNEQFF | 18 | few | TRBV24-1 | . | TRBJ2-1
CASSPQGYEQYF | 12 | few | TRBV5-1 | . | TRBJ2-7
CASSVSGNTIYF | 12 | few | TRBV9 | . | TRBJ1-3
CASSYGPEAFF | 11 | . | TRBV6-5 | . | TRBJ1-1
CASSQDRTPGYSPLHF | 16 | few | TRBV3-1 | . | TRBJ1-6
CASSDLKGLRNGYTF | 15 | . | TRBV6-6 | . | TRBJ1-2
CASSTRLWGSSYNEQFF | 17 | . | TRBV12-3/TRBV12-4 | . | TRBJ2-1
CSAKGPMNTEAFF | 13 | . | TRBV20-1 | . | TRBJ1-1
CASSLAVGRQIFEETQYF | 18 | many | TRBV7-6 | . | TRBJ2-5
CASSYPNYGYTF | 12 | large | TRBV6-2/TRBV6-3 | . | TRBJ1-2
CASRVRGGTEAFF | 13 | . | TRBV2 | . | TRBJ1-1